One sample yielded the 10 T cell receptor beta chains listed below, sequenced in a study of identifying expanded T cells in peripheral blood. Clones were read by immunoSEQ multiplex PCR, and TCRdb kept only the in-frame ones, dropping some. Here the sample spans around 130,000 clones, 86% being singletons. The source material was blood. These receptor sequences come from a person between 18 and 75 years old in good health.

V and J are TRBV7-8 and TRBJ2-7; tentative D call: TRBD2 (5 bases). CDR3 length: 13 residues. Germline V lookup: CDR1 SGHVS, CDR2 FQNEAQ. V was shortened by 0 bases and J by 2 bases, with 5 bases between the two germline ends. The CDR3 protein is CASSLAGAYEQYF. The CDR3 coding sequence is TGTGCCAGCAGCTTAGCGGGAGCCTACGAGCAGTACTTC.

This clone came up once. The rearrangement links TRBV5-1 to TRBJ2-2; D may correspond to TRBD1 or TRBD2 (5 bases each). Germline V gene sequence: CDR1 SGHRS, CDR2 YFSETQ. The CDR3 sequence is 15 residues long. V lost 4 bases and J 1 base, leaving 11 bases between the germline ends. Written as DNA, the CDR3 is TGCGCCAGCAGCCGGACTGGGGGGAACACCGGGGAGCTGTTTTTT. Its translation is CASSRTGGNTGELFF.

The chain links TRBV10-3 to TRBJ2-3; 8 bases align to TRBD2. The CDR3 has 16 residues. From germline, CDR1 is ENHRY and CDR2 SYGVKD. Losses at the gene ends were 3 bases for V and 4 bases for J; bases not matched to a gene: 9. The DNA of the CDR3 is TGTGCCATCAGTGATGCCAGCGGGGGCATGGCAGATACGCAGTATTTT. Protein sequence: CAISDASGGMADTQYF.

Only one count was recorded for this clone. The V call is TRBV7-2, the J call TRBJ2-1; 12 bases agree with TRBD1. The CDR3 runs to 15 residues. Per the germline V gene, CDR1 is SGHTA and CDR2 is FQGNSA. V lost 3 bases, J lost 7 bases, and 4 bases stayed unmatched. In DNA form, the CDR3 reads TGTGCCAGCAGCTTGGGACAGGGGGCTTTTAATGAGCAGTTCTTC. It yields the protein CASSLGQGAFNEQFF.

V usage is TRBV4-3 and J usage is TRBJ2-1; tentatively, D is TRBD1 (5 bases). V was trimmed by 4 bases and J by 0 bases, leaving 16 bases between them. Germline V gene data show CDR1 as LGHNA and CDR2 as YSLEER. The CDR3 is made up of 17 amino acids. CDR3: CASSPQQVPSSYNEQFF. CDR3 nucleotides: TGCGCCAGCAGCCCCCAACAGGTTCCCAGCTCCTACAATGAGCAGTTCTTC.

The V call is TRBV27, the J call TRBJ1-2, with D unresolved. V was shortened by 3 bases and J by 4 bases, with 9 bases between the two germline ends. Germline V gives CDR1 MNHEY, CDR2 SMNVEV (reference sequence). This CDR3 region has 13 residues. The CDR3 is CASSFTASYGYTF. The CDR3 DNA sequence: TGTGCCAGCAGTTTTACAGCAAGCTATGGCTACACCTTC.

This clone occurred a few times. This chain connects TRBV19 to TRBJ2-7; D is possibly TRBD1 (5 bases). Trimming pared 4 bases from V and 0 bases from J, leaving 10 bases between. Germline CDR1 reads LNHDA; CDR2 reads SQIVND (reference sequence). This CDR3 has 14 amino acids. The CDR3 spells CASSSFRDSYEQYF. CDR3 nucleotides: TGTGCCAGTAGTAGTTTCAGGGACTCCTACGAGCAGTACTTC. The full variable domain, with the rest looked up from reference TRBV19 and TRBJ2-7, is DGGITQSPKYLFRKEGQNVTLSCEQNLNHDAMYWYRQDPGQGLRLIYYSQIVNDFQKGDIAEGYSVSREKKESFPLTVTSAQKNPTAFYLCASSSFRDSYEQYFGPGTRLTVT.

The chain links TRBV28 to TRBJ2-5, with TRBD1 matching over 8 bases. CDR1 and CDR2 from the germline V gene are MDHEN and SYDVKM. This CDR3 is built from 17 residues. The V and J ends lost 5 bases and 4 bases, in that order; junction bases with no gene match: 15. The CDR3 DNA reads TGTGCCAGCAGTCCCCTACGGAGAGGGGGGACAGGAGAGACCCAGTACTTC. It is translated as CASSPLRRGGTGETQYF. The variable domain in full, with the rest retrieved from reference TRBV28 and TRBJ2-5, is DVKVTQSSRYLVKRTGEKVFLECVQDMDHENMFWYRQDPGLGLRLIYFSYDVKMKEKGDIPEGYSVSREKKERFSLILESASTNQTSMYLCASSPLRRGGTGETQYFGPGTRLLVL.

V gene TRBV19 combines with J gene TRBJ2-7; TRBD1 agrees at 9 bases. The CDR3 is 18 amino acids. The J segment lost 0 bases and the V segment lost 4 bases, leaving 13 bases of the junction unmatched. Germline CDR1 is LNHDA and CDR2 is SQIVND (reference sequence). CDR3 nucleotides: TGTGCCAGTAGTAAGGCGCCCAGGGGACAGGGTGCCTCCTACGAGCAGTACTTC. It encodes CASSKAPRGQGASYEQYF.

CDR3 residues: CASSRRGNEQFF. DNA of the CDR3: TGTGCCAGCAGCCGGAGGGGAAATGAGCAGTTCTTC. This chain joins TRBV11-3 and TRBJ2-1, with D perhaps matching TRBD2 (6 bases). The CDR3 runs to 12 residues. Germline V gene sequence: CDR1 SGHNT, CDR2 YENEEA. Trimming removed 5 bases from V and 7 bases from J, with 9 bases in between.